This T cell receptor (beta chain) was found in a study of beta chain features in type 1 diabetes. Turning to the study itself: Taken together, all samples contributed some 100 million examined sorted cells.

Expressed TCRB transcripts were sequenced, since all the RNA that had been isolated was reverse transcribed. Libraries were prepared by immunoSEQ multiplex PCR; TCRdb keeps only in-frame clonotypes and omits some of them. Seen here are about 240,000 clones, approximately 14% observed once, and the top ten hold about 0.018%. Overall study results and limits: Shorter templates might be favored by PCR, and equally so in patients and in controls. Within each of all four CD4+ subsets, Type 1 diabetes patients had TCRB CDR3s that were moderately but significantly shorter.

The germline V and J ends were trimmed by 4 bases and 7 bases, with 13 bases remaining between them. Germline V lookup: CDR1 GTSNPN, CDR2 SVGIG (reference sequence). The CDR3 totals 12 residues. This clone was counted a few times. The antigen is undetermined. The receptor was isolated from a man younger than 45 with type 1 diabetes. The chain recombines TRBV30 with TRBJ1-2, with TRBD1 as a possible D gene (5 bases). Sequences were obtained from naive CD4+ T cells from blood. CDR3 bases: TGTGCCTGGATAGGGGCGACGGGTGGCTACACCTTC. This codes for CAWIGATGGYTF.